Shown below are 26 T cell receptor beta chains from a single sample sequenced in a study of T cells in Graves' hyperthyroidism and ophthalmopathy. Authors of the study amplified TCR beta CDR3 regions from RNA transcripts. The HTBI primer set was used in a first-round RT-PCR of the TCR CDR3. TCRdb analysed the multiplex PCR reads with MiXCR anew, one entry per CDR3 protein. The sample holds some 460,000 distinct CDR3 sequences, 15% to 19% seen once. Sequenced input: blood. All receptors derive from a young woman with Graves' hyperthyroidism.

Many counts were recorded for this clonotype. This chain uses TRBV10-1 with TRBJ2-7; 8 nucleotides match TRBD1. CDR3 length: 14 amino acids. Losses at the gene ends were 2 bases for V and 6 bases for J; bases not matched to a gene: 6. Per the germline V gene, CDR1 is WNHNN and CDR2 is SYGVQD (reference sequence). CDR3 amino acids: CASSEGQGAREQYF. CDR3 nucleotides: TGCGCCAGCAGTGAGGGGCAGGGGGCTCGCGAGCAGTACTTC.

The table lists this clonotype with many counts. V usage is TRBV5-1 and J usage is TRBJ1-2; TRBD1 aligns across 10 bases. This CDR3 comprises 17 residues. Germline V gene lookup returns CDR1 SGHRS and CDR2 YFSETQ. V trimming: 0 bases; J trimming: 10 bases; junction bases outside the gene matches: 15. The CDR3 DNA is TGCGCCAGCAGCTTGGGATCGACAGGGGGCTCCCTCGGGGACTACACCTTC. Its translation: CASSLGSTGGSLGDYTF.

The gene calls are TRBV28 and TRBJ1-5, with D possibly matching TRBD1 (6 bases). From germline, CDR1 is MDHEN and CDR2 SYDVKM. The CDR3 is made up of 17 amino acids. V lost 4 bases and J 3 bases, leaving 19 bases between the germline ends. The CDR3 spells CASSSSDKGGINQPQHF. CDR3 sequence (DNA): TGTGCCAGCAGTTCCTCTGATAAGGGGGGCATCAATCAGCCCCAGCATTTT.

The V and J genes are TRBV25-1 and TRBJ2-7; the D is unclear. This CDR3 contains 12 residues. The germline gives CDR1 MGHDK, CDR2 SYGVNS. Trimming removed 6 bases from V and 7 bases from J, with 13 bases in between. The chain's CDR3 is CASSSPPSEQYF. The CDR3 coding sequence is TGTGCCAGCAGCTCTCCCCCGAGTGAGCAGTACTTC.

At least ten counts were recorded for this clonotype. The gene calls are TRBV7-2 and TRBJ1-1, with a weak D call TRBD1 (6 bases). Germline CDR1 SGHTA, CDR2 FQGNSA. The CDR3 covers 15 residues. Trimming removed 0 bases at V and 2 bases at J, with 10 bases between. This CDR3 is CASSLAGATNTEAFF. CDR3 nucleotides: TGTGCCAGCAGCTTAGCGGGGGCAACAAACACTGAAGCTTTCTTT.

V gene TRBV11-2 combines with J gene TRBJ2-3, with 9 nucleotides matching TRBD1. Trimming cost V 7 bases and J 3 bases; bases outside gene matches: 8. CDR1 and CDR2 (germline): SGHAT, FQNNGV. The CDR3 sequence is 15 residues long. CDR3 DNA: TGTGCCAGCAAGCCCGGGACAGGGAATACAGATACGCAGTATTTT. The encoded protein is CASKPGTGNTDTQYF.

This clonotype has a count of ten or more. The chain joins TRBV29-1 to TRBJ2-3; no firm D call. Germline V gene sequence: CDR1 SQVTM, CDR2 ANQGSEA. V was cut by 7 bases and J by 1 base, with 12 bases left in between. The CDR3 has 13 residues. CDR3: CSARRAGTDTQYF. In nucleotides, the CDR3 is TGCAGCGCCAGGCGAGCCGGCACAGATACGCAGTATTTT.

This clonotype turned up a few times. The rearrangement uses TRBV29-1 and TRBJ2-7, with 7 bases that match TRBD1. Trimming at V came to 4 bases and at J to 4 bases, leaving 16 bases not matched to a gene. CDR1 SQVTM and CDR2 ANQGSEA come from the germline V gene. This CDR3 comprises 16 residues. The CDR3 spells CSVALQTGKARYEQYF. DNA for the CDR3: TGCAGCGTTGCCCTACAGACAGGGAAGGCCCGATACGAGCAGTACTTC.

This clonotype was recorded a few times. One end of the junction varies from germline; a read error may be responsible. The chain is built from TRBV29-1 and TRBJ1-4; possibly TRBD1 for D (6 bases). Germline V lookup: CDR1 SQVTM, CDR2 ANQGSEA. The CDR3 covers 13 residues. The CDR3 nucleotides read TGCAGCGTTGAAAGGGGGACTAATGGAAAACTGTTTTTT. Translating it yields CSVERGTNGKLFF.

This clonotype has a count of ten or more. This chain links TRBV2 with TRBJ1-4; possibly TRBD1 for D (5 bases). Germline CDR1 SNHLY, CDR2 FYNNEI. There are 14 residues in the CDR3. V shed 4 bases and J shed 7 bases, with 13 bases lying between them. CDR3 DNA: TGTGCCAGCAGTGCCTATGGGACCCGTGAAAAACTGTTTTTT. This codes for CASSAYGTREKLFF.

A few counts support this clonotype. The chain has TRBV2 and TRBJ1-6; D ambiguous. Germline V gene lookup returns CDR1 SNHLY and CDR2 FYNNEI. This CDR3 has 16 residues. V lost 1 base and J lost 5, with 12 bases in between. CDR3 nucleotide sequence: TGTGCCAGCAGTGAAGAAGGCGAGGGCAATAATTCACCCCTCCACTTT. Translated, it gives CASSEEGEGNNSPLHF.

There are many counts of this clonotype. The V call is TRBV3-1, the J call TRBJ2-7, with D unresolved. Between the trimmed V and J ends, which lost 1 base and 4 bases, there was a span of 17 bases. CDR3 length: 16 amino acids. Germline V gives CDR1 LGHDT, CDR2 YNNKEL (reference sequence). CDR3 sequence (DNA): TGTGCCAGCAGCCAAGGCGGCTACCTAATTGGGTACGAGCAGTACTTC. This sequence encodes CASSQGGYLIGYEQYF.

This chain connects TRBV9 to TRBJ2-5; 10 positions agree with TRBD2. J lost 5 bases, V lost 2 bases, and 3 bases had no gene match. The length of the CDR3 is 14 residues. Germline lookup yields CDR1 SGDLS and CDR2 YYNGEE. CDR3 amino acids: CASSVGLARETQYF. The CDR3 DNA follows: TGTGCCAGCAGCGTGGGACTAGCGCGCGAGACCCAGTACTTC.

This clonotype was picked up many times. The chain has TRBV6-2 or TRBV6-3 and TRBJ1-6; D possibly corresponds to TRBD1 (6 bases). V dropped 7 bases and J dropped 5 bases, with 18 bases sitting between them. CDR3 length equals 16 residues. Germline CDR1 is MNHEY and CDR2 is SVGEGT. The CDR3 protein is CASNRWGASHNSPLHF. CDR3 in DNA: TGTGCCAGCAACCGGTGGGGGGCGAGTCATAATTCACCCCTCCACTTT.

This clonotype has a count of ten or more. The chain links TRBV6-6 to TRBJ1-1, with D tentatively TRBD1 (5 bases). Germline CDR1 is MNHNY and CDR2 is SVGAGI (reference sequence). The CDR3 is made up of 13 amino acids. Deletions cut 2 bases from V and 5 bases from J, with 9 bases between. The DNA of the CDR3 is TGTGCCAGCAGTTACAGGGGAGCGACTGAAGCTTTCTTT. Translated: CASSYRGATEAFF.

CDR3 DNA sequence: TGCAGCGTTGCCGATTCCGGGGGACAGGGTGGCACTGAAGCTTTCTTT. Translating gives CSVADSGGQGGTEAFF. The chain carries TRBV29-1 and TRBJ1-1, with 9 nucleotides matching TRBD1. Losses at the gene ends were 4 bases for V and 4 bases for J; bases not matched to a gene: 13. CDR1 SQVTM and CDR2 ANQGSEA come from the germline V gene. The CDR3 loop spans 16 amino acids.

The genes are TRBV9 and TRBJ1-5; 8 bases line up with TRBD1. Germline V gene data show CDR1 as SGDLS and CDR2 as YYNGEE. The V gene end was trimmed by 4 bases and the J gene end by 3 bases; junction bases not matched to a gene: 6. The CDR3 spans 15 residues. The CDR3 protein is CASSPQGGHNQPQHF. The CDR3, as DNA: TGTGCCAGCAGCCCACAGGGGGGGCACAATCAGCCCCAGCATTTT.

The rearrangement joins TRBV20-1 to TRBJ2-4, with 9 bases fitting TRBD1. Germline lookup yields CDR1 DFQATT and CDR2 SNEGSKA (reference sequence). Trimming removed 1 base from V and 6 bases from J; junction bases left unmatched: 7. The CDR3 is 15 residues long. The CDR3 coding sequence is TGCAGTGCTAGAGGTCACAGGGGGCAAGCAAACATTCAGTACTTC. As protein: CSARGHRGQANIQYF.

The rearrangement uses TRBV6-1 and TRBJ2-7, with 10 bases aligning to TRBD1. J was trimmed by 6 bases and V by 5 bases; bases with no gene match: 7. This CDR3 region has 14 residues. Germline assignment: CDR1 MNHNS and CDR2 SASEGT. This CDR3 reads CASSTRDRGPEQYF. As DNA, the CDR3 is TGTGCCAGCAGTACCCGGGACAGGGGCCCCGAGCAGTACTTC.

Note on this clonotype: A much larger clone lies a single base off, so this may be a read error. The chain is built from TRBV10-1 and TRBJ2-3; D remains unclear. The CDR3 runs 13 residues. Germline CDR1 is WNHNN and CDR2 is SYGVQD (reference sequence). CDR3 DNA sequence: TGCGCCAGCAGTGAGAGTTACACAGATGCGCAGTATTTT. This sequence encodes CASSESYTDAQYF.

This clonotype was detected many times. This CDR3 reads CATRPRRNYNEQFF. The CDR3 nucleotides read TGTGCCACTAGACCTAGGCGGAATTACAATGAGCAGTTCTTC. The gene calls are TRBV2 and TRBJ2-1; no definite D call. The CDR3 runs to 14 residues. From germline, CDR1 is SNHLY and CDR2 FYNNEI. V was trimmed by 10 bases and J by 4 bases, leaving 17 bases between them. The full variable domain, in which reference TRBV2 and TRBJ2-1 provide the parts outside the CDR3, is EPEVTQTPSHQVTQMGQEVILRCVPISNHLYFYWYRQILGQKVEFLVSFYNNEISEKSEIFDDQFSVERPDGSNFTLKIRSTKLEDSAMYFCATRPRRNYNEQFFGPGTRLTVL.

The chain uses TRBV13 and TRBJ2-3, with 14 positions matching TRBD2. The V gene end was trimmed by 5 bases and the J gene end by 3 bases; junction bases not matched to a gene: 7. The CDR3 has 17 amino acids. The germline V gene encodes CDR1 PRHDT and CDR2 FYEKMQ (reference sequence). The DNA for the CDR3 is TGTGCCAGCAGCCACAACCGACTAGCGGGAGGGACAGATACGCAGTATTTT. Its protein product is CASSHNRLAGGTDTQYF.

This clonotype has ten or more counts. This sequence joins TRBV4-1 and TRBJ2-5, with D possibly called TRBD1 or TRBD2 (6 bases each). From germline, CDR1 is MGHRA and CDR2 YSYEKL. Trimming pared 4 bases from V and 2 bases from J, leaving 17 bases between. The length of the CDR3 is 16 residues. For the CDR3, the DNA is TGCGCCAGCAGCCTCCGAGGTGGGGGGCTTCAAGAGACCCAGTACTTC. Translated: CASSLRGGGLQETQYF.

This clonotype was observed at least ten times. The chain uses TRBV20-1 and TRBJ2-5, with TRBD2 matching over 8 bases. The CDR3 covers 16 residues. The V gene's germline CDR1 is DFQATT and CDR2 SNEGSKA (reference sequence). The V and J ends lost 2 bases and 3 bases, in that order; junction bases with no gene match: 11. The CDR3 protein is CSARTFWRAGEETQYF. CDR3 coding DNA: TGCAGTGCTAGAACCTTCTGGCGAGCGGGGGAAGAGACCCAGTACTTC.

This clonotype was counted ten times or more. The chain combines TRBV10-3 with TRBJ2-7; TRBD2 matches 14 bases. CDR3 length: 15 amino acids. The ends lost 4 bases at V and 2 bases at J; junction bases unmatched: 1. Germline loops: CDR1 ENHRY, CDR2 SYGVKD. CDR3: CAISGGLAGAYEQYF. DNA for the CDR3: TGTGCCATCAGTGGGGGACTAGCGGGAGCCTACGAGCAGTACTTC.

This clonotype was counted at least ten times. This chain joins TRBV6-1 and TRBJ1-6; 8 bases are a match to TRBD1. Losses at the gene ends were 6 bases for V and 8 bases for J; bases not matched to a gene: 3. This CDR3 is built from 13 residues. The germline V gene has CDR1 MNHNS and CDR2 SASEGT. In DNA form, the CDR3 reads TGTGCCAGCAGAACAGGGGGTGATTCACCCCTCCACTTT. Residues: CASRTGGDSPLHF.